Described below is a single T cell receptor (beta chain) sequence and its context. Per the authors' pipeline: Nucleated cell number was recorded as an estimate derived from reference gene primer amplification. Using immunoSEQ multiplex PCR, the repertoire was profiled, and TCRdb retains in-frame clones only, with some absent. D and trimming come from the DNA, and the V and J calls and clone size come from that table. The top ten hold about 4% of the sample, which has 200,000 to 250,000 clones, around nine tenths seen once. V shed 6 bases and J 6 bases; nucleotides not matched to a gene: 11. Germline V gene data show CDR1 as SGHDT and CDR2 as YYEEEE. CDR3 length: 14 amino acids. This specimen comes from a study of blood T cell repertoires in COVID-19. Across the whole study: In each case, the material was cDNA or gDNA derived from T cells, B-cell-depleted T cells, or PBMCs.

Enrollees, about 18 to 95 years old, lived in 20 to 25 US areas. The study assigned cohorts using participant-reported clinical history. Sequenced material: PBMCs or T cells enriched from blood (not recorded which). The origin of this receptor is a woman in her 30s who had been exposed to COVID-19. This chain links TRBV5-6 with TRBJ1-2; 7 nucleotides line up with TRBD1. The CDR3 loop reads CASKTLTGLDGYTF. CDR3 nucleotides: TGTGCCAGCAAAACCTTGACAGGGTTGGATGGCTACACCTTC.